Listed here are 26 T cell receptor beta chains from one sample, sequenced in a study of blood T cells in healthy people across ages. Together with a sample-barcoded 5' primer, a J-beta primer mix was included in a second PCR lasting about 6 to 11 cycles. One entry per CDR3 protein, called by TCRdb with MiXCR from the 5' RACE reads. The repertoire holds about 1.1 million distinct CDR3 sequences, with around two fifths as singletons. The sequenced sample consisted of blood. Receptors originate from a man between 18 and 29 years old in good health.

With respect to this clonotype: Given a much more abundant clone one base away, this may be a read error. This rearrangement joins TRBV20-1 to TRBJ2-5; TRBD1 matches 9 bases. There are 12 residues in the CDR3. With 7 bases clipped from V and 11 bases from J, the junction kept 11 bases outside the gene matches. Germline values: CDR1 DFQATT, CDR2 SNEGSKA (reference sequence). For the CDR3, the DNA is TGCAGTGTGAGGACAGGGGAGAAAGGGCAGTACTTC. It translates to CSVRTGEKGQYF.

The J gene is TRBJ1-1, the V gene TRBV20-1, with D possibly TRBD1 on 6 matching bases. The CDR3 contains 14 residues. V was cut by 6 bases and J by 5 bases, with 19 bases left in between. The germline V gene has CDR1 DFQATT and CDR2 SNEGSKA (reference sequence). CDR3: CSANPGQGLTEAFF. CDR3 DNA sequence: TGCAGTGCCAACCCCGGGCAGGGGTTGACTGAAGCTTTCTTT.

The CDR3 DNA reads TGTGCCAGCAGTGACCTACTTGCCGAGGGAGGCTACACCTTC. Its translation: CASSDLLAEGGYTF. This chain connects TRBV6-1 to TRBJ1-2; no clear D. Germline V gene lookup returns CDR1 MNHNS and CDR2 SASEGT. The CDR3 extends over 14 amino acids. Trimming took off 3 bases at V and 8 bases at J, with 16 bases between the two ends.

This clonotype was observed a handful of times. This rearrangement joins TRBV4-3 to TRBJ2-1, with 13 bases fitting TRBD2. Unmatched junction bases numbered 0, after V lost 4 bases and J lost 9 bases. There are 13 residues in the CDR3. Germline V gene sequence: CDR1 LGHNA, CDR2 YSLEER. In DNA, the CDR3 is TGCGCCAGCAGCCGGACTAGCGGGGGTGAGCAGTTCTTC. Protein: CASSRTSGGEQFF.

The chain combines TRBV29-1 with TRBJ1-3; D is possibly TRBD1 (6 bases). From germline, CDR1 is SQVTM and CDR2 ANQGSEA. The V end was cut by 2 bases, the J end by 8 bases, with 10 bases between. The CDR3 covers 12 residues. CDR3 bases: TGCAGCGTTGAACAGGGGTGGGACACCATATATTTT. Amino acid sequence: CSVEQGWDTIYF.

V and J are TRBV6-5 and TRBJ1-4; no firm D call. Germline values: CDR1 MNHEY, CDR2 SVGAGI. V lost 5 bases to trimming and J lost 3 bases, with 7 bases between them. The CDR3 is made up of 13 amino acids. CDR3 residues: CASSDGPNEKLFF. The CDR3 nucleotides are TGTGCCAGCAGTGATGGACCTAATGAAAAACTGTTTTTT.

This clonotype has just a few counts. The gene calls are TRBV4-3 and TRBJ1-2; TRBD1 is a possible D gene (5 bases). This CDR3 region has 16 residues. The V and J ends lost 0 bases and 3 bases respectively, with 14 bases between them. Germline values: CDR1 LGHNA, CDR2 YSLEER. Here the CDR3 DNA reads TGCGCCAGCAGCCAAGACCTTTTGGGGCGCGACTATGGCTACACCTTC. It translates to CASSQDLLGRDYGYTF.

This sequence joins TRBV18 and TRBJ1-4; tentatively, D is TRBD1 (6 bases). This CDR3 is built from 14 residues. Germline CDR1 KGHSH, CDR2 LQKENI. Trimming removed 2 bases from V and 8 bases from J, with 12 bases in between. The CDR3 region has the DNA TGTGCCAGCTCACCAGGCGGGGGCAGCGAAAAACTGTTTTTT. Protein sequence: CASSPGGGSEKLFF.

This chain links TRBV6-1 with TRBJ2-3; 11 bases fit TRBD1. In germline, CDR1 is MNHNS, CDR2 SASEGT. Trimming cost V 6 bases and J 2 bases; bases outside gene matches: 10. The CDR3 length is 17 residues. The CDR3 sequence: CASSSSPGQGDTDTQYF. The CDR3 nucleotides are TGTGCCAGCAGCTCATCTCCGGGACAGGGGGACACAGATACGCAGTATTTT.

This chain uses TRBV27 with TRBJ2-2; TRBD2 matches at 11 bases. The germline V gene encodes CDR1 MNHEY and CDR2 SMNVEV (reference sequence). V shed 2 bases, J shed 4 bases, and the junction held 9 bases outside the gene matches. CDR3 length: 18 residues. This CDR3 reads CASSLNLAGGRVTGELFF. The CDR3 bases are TGTGCCAGCAGTTTAAATCTAGCGGGGGGCCGTGTCACCGGGGAGCTGTTTTTT.

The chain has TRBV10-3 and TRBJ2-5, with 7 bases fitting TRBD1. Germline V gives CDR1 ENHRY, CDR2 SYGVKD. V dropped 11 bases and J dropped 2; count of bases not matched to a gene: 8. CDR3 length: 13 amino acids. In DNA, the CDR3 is TGTGCCTCAAGAGGGGGCCTGCAAGAGACCCAGTACTTC. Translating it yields CASRGGLQETQYF.

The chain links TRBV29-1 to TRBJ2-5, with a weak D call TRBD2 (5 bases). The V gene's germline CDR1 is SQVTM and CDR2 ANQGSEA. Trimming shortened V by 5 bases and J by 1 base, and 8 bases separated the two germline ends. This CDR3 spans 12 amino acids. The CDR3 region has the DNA TGCAGCGTTCGACTACCCCAAGAGACCCAGTACTTC. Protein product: CSVRLPQETQYF.

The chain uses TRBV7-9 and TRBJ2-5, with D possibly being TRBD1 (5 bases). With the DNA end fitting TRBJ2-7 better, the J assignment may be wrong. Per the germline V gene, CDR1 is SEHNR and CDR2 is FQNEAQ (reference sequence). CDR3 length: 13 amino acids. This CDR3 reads CASSSQTEYEQYF. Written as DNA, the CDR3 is TGTGCCAGCAGCTCGCAGACAGAATACGAGCAGTACTTC.

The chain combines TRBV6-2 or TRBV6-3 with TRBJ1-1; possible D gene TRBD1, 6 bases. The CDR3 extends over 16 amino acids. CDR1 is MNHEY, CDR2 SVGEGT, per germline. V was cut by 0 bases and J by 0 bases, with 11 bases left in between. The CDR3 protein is CASSYSTGRLNTEAFF. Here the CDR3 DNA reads TGTGCCAGCAGTTACTCGACAGGACGACTGAACACTGAAGCTTTCTTT.

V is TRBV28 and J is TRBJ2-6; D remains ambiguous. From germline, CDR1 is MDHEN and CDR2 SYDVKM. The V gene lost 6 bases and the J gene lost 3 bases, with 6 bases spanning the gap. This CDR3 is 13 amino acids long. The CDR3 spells CASRINGANVLTF. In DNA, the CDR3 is TGTGCCAGCAGAATTAATGGGGCCAACGTCCTGACTTTC.

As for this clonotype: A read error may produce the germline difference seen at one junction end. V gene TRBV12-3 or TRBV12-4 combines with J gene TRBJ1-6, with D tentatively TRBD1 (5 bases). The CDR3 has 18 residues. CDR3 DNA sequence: TGTGCCAACAGTTTCGGGACGGAGCTTCTATCCTTGAATTCACCCCTCCACTTT. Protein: CANSFGTELLSLNSPLHF.

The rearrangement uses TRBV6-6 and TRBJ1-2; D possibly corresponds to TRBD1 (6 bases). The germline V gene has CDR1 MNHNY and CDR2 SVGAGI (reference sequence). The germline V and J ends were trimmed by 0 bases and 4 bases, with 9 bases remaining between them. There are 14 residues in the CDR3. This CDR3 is CASSYSGAFYGYTF. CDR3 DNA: TGTGCCAGCAGTTACTCGGGGGCCTTCTATGGCTACACCTTC.

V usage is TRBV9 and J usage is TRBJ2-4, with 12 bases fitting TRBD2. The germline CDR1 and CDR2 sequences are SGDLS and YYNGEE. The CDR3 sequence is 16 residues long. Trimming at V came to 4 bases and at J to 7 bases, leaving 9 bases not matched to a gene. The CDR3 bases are TGTGCCAGCAGCCCTACTCGGACTAGCGGGGCCAACATTCAGTACTTC. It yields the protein CASSPTRTSGANIQYF.

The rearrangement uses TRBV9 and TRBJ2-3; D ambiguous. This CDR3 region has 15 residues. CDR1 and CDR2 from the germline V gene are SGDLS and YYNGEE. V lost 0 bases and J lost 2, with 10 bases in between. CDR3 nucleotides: TGTGCCAGCAGCGTAGAGGATAGCCTCACAGATACGCAGTATTTT. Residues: CASSVEDSLTDTQYF.

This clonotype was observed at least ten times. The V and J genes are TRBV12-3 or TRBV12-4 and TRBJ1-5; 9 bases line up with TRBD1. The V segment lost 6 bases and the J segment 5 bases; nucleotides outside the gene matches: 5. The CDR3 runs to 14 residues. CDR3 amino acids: CASSTDRGDQPQHF. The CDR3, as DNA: TGTGCCAGCAGCACCGACAGGGGGGATCAGCCCCAGCATTTT.

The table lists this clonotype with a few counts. CDR3 protein: CASSPPGDEQYF. The CDR3 bases are TGTGCCAGCAGTCCCCCCGGGGACGAGCAGTACTTC. The chain uses TRBV12-3 or TRBV12-4 and TRBJ2-7; D possibly corresponds to TRBD2 (5 bases). Between the trimmed V and J ends, which lost 5 bases and 5 bases, there was a span of 10 bases. This CDR3 region has 12 residues.

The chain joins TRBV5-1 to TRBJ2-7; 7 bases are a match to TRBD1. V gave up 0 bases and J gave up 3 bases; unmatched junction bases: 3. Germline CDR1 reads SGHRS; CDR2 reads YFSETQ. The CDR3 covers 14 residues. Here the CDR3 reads CASSLESGGYEQYF. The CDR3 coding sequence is TGCGCCAGCAGCTTGGAGTCAGGGGGCTACGAGCAGTACTTC.

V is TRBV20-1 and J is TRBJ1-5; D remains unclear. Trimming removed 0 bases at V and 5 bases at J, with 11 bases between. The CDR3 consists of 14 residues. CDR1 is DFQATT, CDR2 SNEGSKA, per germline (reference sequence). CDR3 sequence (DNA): TGCAGTGCTAGAGATGGATCGCGGGATCAGCCCCAGCATTTT. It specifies CSARDGSRDQPQHF.

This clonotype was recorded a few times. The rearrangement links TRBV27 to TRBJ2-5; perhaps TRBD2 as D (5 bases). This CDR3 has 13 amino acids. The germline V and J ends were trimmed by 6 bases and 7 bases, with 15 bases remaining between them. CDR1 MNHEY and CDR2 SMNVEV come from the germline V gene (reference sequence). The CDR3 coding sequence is TGTGCCAGCAGCGCGGGCCCGACCGGGACCCAGTACTTC. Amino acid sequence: CASSAGPTGTQYF.

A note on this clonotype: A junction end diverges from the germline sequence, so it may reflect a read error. This CDR3 reads CASSWGSQNCGYTF. Written as DNA, the CDR3 is TGTGCCAGCAGTTGGGGCAGCCAGAACTGTGGCTACACCTTC. The chain recombines TRBV6-5 with TRBJ1-2, with D possibly being TRBD1 (5 bases). Germline loops: CDR1 MNHEY, CDR2 SVGAGI. The CDR3 length is 14 residues.

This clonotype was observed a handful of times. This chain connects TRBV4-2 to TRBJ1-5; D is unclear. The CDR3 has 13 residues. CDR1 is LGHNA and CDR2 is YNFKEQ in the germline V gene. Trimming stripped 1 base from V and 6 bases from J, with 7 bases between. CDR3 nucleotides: TGTGCCAGCAGCCAAGTATCGGCTCAGCCCCAGCATTTT. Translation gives CASSQVSAQPQHF.